A selection of T cell receptor beta chains follows, all from one sample in a study of T cell responses to AZD1222 COVID-19 vaccine. Libraries were prepared by immunoSEQ multiplex PCR; TCRdb keeps only in-frame clonotypes and omits some of them. The sample holds roughly 120,000 clones, 80% to 90% seen once. The sample here was peripheral blood, taken on day 0 of AZD1222 vaccination. Receptors were obtained from an adult in good health. Each CDR3 is given with its conserved first and last residue. Fields, in order: clone size, D gene, V gene, J gene, CDR3 protein, CDR3 DNA. D genes are given only for firm matches. Some rows have no size entry. The others give once, few or many, or a class for an expanded clone.

size: few
D: -
V: TRBV18
J: TRBJ1-2
CDR3: CASSPLAHQGDGYTF
DNA: TGTGCCAGCTCACCACTGGCCCATCAAGGGGATGGCTACACCTTC

size: -
D: TRBD1
V: TRBV6-5
J: TRBJ1-3
CDR3: CASRQDRGSGNTIYF
DNA: TGTGCCAGCAGGCAAGACAGGGGCTCTGGAAACACCATATATTTT

size: once
D: TRBD1
V: TRBV7-2
J: TRBJ1-1
CDR3: CASSTRHRGQTEAFF
DNA: TGTGCCAGCAGCACCCGCCACAGGGGGCAGACTGAAGCTTTCTTT

size: -
D: -
V: TRBV6-5
J: TRBJ1-3
CDR3: CASRDRQTGNTIYF
DNA: TGTGCCAGCAGAGACAGACAGACAGGAAACACCATATATTTT

size: few
D: -
V: TRBV6-5
J: TRBJ1-3
CDR3: CASRRGAGNTIYF
DNA: TGTGCCAGCAGAAGGGGCGCGGGAAACACCATATATTTT

size: -
D: TRBD1
V: TRBV18
J: TRBJ2-3
CDR3: CASSPGTGGGTQYF
DNA: TGTGCCAGCTCCCCCGGGACAGGGGGTGGTACGCAGTATTTT

size: -
D: -
V: TRBV19
J: TRBJ1-5
CDR3: CASSIRWGNQPQHF
DNA: TGTGCCAGTAGTATCCGGTGGGGGAATCAGCCCCAGCATTTT

size: -
D: -
V: TRBV11-2
J: TRBJ1-4
CDR3: CASSLRAEKLFF
DNA: TGTGCCAGCAGCTTACGAGCTGAAAAACTGTTTTTT

size: once
D: TRBD1
V: TRBV30
J: TRBJ1-6
CDR3: CAWSAQGYNSPLHF
DNA: TGTGCCTGGAGTGCACAGGGGTATAATTCACCCCTCCACTTT

size: -
D: -
V: TRBV29-1
J: TRBJ2-1
CDR3: CSVQIRVDQFF
DNA: TGCAGCGTGCAGATCAGGGTCGATCAGTTCTTC

size: -
D: -
V: TRBV18
J: TRBJ2-6
CDR3: CASSPRDSGANVLTF
DNA: TGTGCCAGCTCACCACGGGACTCTGGGGCCAACGTCCTGACTTTC

size: -
D: -
V: TRBV6-5
J: TRBJ1-2
CDR3: CASSYGQATYGYTF
DNA: TGTGCCAGCAGTTACGGTCAGGCAACCTATGGCTACACCTTC

size: -
D: -
V: TRBV5-1
J: TRBJ2-3
CDR3: CASSLVVRYTDTQYF
DNA: TGCGCCAGCAGCTTGGTGGTCCGCTACACAGATACGCAGTATTTT

size: -
D: -
V: TRBV2
J: TRBJ2-7
CDR3: CASNFEGGEQYF
DNA: TGTGCCAGCAACTTCGAGGGTGGCGAGCAGTACTTC

size: -
D: -
V: TRBV18
J: TRBJ1-1
CDR3: CASSPQETNTEAFF
DNA: TGTGCCAGCTCACCACAGGAAACGAACACTGAAGCTTTCTTT

size: -
D: TRBD2
V: TRBV11-2
J: TRBJ2-7
CDR3: CASSFLAGHEQYF
DNA: TGTGCCAGCAGCTTCCTAGCGGGCCACGAGCAGTACTTC

size: -
D: -
V: TRBV7-9
J: TRBJ2-1
CDR3: CASSLRGDEQFF
DNA: TGTGCCAGCAGCTTACGCGGGGATGAGCAGTTCTTC

size: few
D: -
V: TRBV11-3
J: TRBJ1-1
CDR3: CASSRPGRGEAFF
DNA: TGTGCCAGCAGCAGACCGGGACGGGGTGAAGCTTTCTTT

size: -
D: -
V: TRBV10-3
J: TRBJ1-4
CDR3: CAVARRDNEKLFF
DNA: TGTGCCGTAGCGCGGCGGGATAATGAAAAACTGTTTTTT

size: -
D: -
V: TRBV11-2
J: TRBJ1-2
CDR3: CASSLYGDYGYTF
DNA: TGTGCCAGCAGCTTATACGGGGACTATGGCTACACCTTC

size: -
D: TRBD1
V: TRBV25-1
J: TRBJ1-6
CDR3: CASSGPTGATYNSPLHF
DNA: TGTGCCAGCAGTGGACCGACAGGGGCCACTTATAATTCACCCCTCCACTTT

size: -
D: TRBD2
V: TRBV6-5
J: TRBJ2-1
CDR3: CASSRAGVPEQFF
DNA: TGTGCCAGCAGTCGAGCGGGGGTTCCTGAGCAGTTCTTC

size: -
D: TRBD1
V: TRBV6-1
J: TRBJ2-7
CDR3: CASSEIRGRDEQYF
DNA: TGTGCCAGCAGTGAAATTAGGGGGCGGGACGAGCAGTACTTC

size: once
D: -
V: TRBV15
J: TRBJ2-3
CDR3: CATSRDWAGLNTQYF
DNA: TGTGCCACCAGCAGAGATTGGGCAGGCCTAAATACGCAGTATTTT

size: -
D: -
V: TRBV10-3
J: TRBJ2-7
CDR3: CAISGGETYEQYF
DNA: TGTGCCATCAGTGGAGGTGAGACCTACGAGCAGTACTTC

size: -
D: -
V: TRBV19
J: TRBJ2-2
CDR3: CASSIGTGELFF
DNA: TGTGCCAGTAGTATTGGGACCGGGGAGCTGTTTTTT

size: -
D: TRBD1
V: TRBV6-5
J: TRBJ2-1
CDR3: CASRPGTGGTYEQFF
DNA: TGTGCCAGCAGGCCCGGGACAGGGGGCACGTATGAGCAGTTCTTC

size: -
D: -
V: TRBV11-3
J: TRBJ2-2
CDR3: CASSFGNTGELFF
DNA: TGTGCCAGCAGCTTTGGAAACACCGGGGAGCTGTTTTTT

size: -
D: -
V: TRBV7-3
J: TRBJ2-3
CDR3: CASSSHPSTDTQYF
DNA: TGTGCCAGCAGCTCCCACCCTAGCACAGATACGCAGTATTTT

size: once
D: TRBD1
V: TRBV29-1
J: TRBJ1-2
CDR3: CSVGLGQVAHHTF
DNA: TGCAGCGTTGGATTGGGACAGGTCGCCCACCACACCTTC

size: -
D: TRBD1
V: TRBV6-5
J: TRBJ1-2
CDR3: CASSPRQGVGYTF
DNA: TGTGCCAGCAGTCCTCGGCAGGGGGTGGGCTACACCTTC

size: few
D: -
V: TRBV4-3
J: TRBJ2-1
CDR3: CASSQDGQGGGRSYNEQFF
DNA: TGCGCCAGCAGCCAAGATGGGCAAGGCGGGGGCCGCTCCTACAATGAGCAGTTCTTC

size: once
D: -
V: TRBV3-1/TRBV3-2
J: TRBJ2-3
CDR3: CASSQETWAQYF
DNA: TGTGCCAGCAGCCAAGAGACATGGGCGCAGTATTTT

size: -
D: -
V: TRBV9
J: TRBJ1-4
CDR3: CASSVGVLGGGEKLFF
DNA: TGTGCCAGCAGCGTTGGGGTGCTGGGCGGGGGTGAAAAACTGTTTTTT

size: -
D: TRBD2
V: TRBV7-6
J: TRBJ2-7
CDR3: CASSLGNSGAIYEQYF
DNA: TGTGCCAGCAGCTTAGGCAATAGCGGGGCTATCTACGAGCAGTACTTC

size: -
D: TRBD2
V: TRBV3-1/TRBV3-2
J: TRBJ2-7
CDR3: CASSQEGLGSYEQYF
DNA: TGTGCCAGCAGCCAAGAGGGACTAGGGTCCTACGAGCAGTACTTC

size: -
D: TRBD1
V: TRBV28
J: TRBJ1-2
CDR3: CASSSPGQGVKGGYGYTF
DNA: TGTGCCAGCAGTTCTCCGGGACAGGGAGTTAAGGGTGGCTATGGCTACACCTTC

size: -
D: TRBD2
V: TRBV11-3
J: TRBJ2-3
CDR3: CASSFSAGVIDTQYF
DNA: TGTGCCAGCAGCTTTTCAGCGGGAGTTATAGATACGCAGTATTTT

size: few
D: TRBD1
V: TRBV7-8
J: TRBJ1-3
CDR3: CASSLVGQGNTIYF
DNA: TGTGCCAGCAGCTTAGTGGGACAGGGAAACACCATATATTTT

size: -
D: TRBD2
V: TRBV7-2
J: TRBJ2-4
CDR3: CASSTRGGSGRAGNIQYF
DNA: TGTGCCAGCAGCACCCGGGGGGGGAGCGGGAGGGCCGGAAACATTCAGTACTTC

size: -
D: -
V: TRBV6-6
J: TRBJ2-7
CDR3: CASSHEGGRGEQYF
DNA: TGTGCCAGCAGCCACGAAGGAGGTCGGGGTGAGCAGTACTTC

size: -
D: TRBD1
V: TRBV5-1
J: TRBJ1-4
CDR3: CASSFQGGEKLFF
DNA: TGCGCCAGCAGCTTCCAGGGGGGGGAAAAACTGTTTTTT

size: -
D: TRBD2
V: TRBV25-1
J: TRBJ2-7
CDR3: CATYNSGGQYF
DNA: TGTGCCACCTATAACTCGGGGGGGCAGTACTTC

size: -
D: -
V: TRBV7-9
J: TRBJ1-4
CDR3: CASSFRSANEKLFF
DNA: TGTGCCAGCAGCTTTAGGTCAGCTAATGAAAAACTGTTTTTT

size: -
D: -
V: TRBV30
J: TRBJ2-2
CDR3: CAWRIDRVTGELFF
DNA: TGTGCCTGGAGAATCGACAGAGTCACCGGGGAGCTGTTTTTT

size: -
D: -
V: TRBV11-2
J: TRBJ1-3
CDR3: CASSSLGLRENTIYF
DNA: TGTGCCAGCAGCTCCTTAGGGTTACGCGAGAACACCATATATTTT

size: -
D: -
V: TRBV25-1
J: TRBJ1-2
CDR3: CATPLRRTVFNYGYTF
DNA: TGTGCCACCCCCCTGAGAAGGACTGTTTTTAACTATGGCTACACCTTC